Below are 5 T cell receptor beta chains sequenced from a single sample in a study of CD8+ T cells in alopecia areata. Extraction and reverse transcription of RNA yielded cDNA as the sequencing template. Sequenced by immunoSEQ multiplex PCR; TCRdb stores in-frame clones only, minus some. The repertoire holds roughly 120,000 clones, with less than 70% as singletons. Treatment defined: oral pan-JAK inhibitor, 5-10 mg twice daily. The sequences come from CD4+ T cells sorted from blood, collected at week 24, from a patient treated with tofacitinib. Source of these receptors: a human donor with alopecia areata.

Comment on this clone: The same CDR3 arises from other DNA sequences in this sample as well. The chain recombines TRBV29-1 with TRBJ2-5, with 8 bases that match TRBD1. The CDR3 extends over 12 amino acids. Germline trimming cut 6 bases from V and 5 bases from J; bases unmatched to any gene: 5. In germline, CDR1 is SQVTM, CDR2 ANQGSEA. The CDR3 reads CSVDRQGETQYF. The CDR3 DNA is TGCAGCGTAGATCGACAGGGGGAGACCCAGTACTTC.

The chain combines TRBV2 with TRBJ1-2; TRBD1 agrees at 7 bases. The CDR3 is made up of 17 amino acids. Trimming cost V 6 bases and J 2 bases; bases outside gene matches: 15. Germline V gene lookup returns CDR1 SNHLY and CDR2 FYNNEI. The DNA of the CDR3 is TGTGCCAGCAGGCTTCCAGGGGTGGGGACAGAAAACTATGGCTACACCTTC. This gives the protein CASRLPGVGTENYGYTF. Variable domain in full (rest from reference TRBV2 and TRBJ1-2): EPEVTQTPSHQVTQMGQEVILRCVPISNHLYFYWYRQILGQKVEFLVSFYNNEISEKSEIFDDQFSVERPDGSNFTLKIRSTKLEDSAMYFCASRLPGVGTENYGYTFGSGTRLTVV.

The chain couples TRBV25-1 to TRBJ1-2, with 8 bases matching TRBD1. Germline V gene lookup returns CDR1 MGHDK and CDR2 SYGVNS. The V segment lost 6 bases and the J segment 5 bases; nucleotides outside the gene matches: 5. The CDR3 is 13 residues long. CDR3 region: CASSGGQAYGYTF. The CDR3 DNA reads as TGTGCCAGCAGCGGGGGACAGGCGTATGGCTACACCTTC.

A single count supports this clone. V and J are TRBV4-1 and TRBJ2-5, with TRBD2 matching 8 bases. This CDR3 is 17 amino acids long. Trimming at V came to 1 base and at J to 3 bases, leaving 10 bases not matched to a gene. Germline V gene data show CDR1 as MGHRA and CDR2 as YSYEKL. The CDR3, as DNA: TGCGCCAGCAGCCAAGGATGGGCATGGACTAGCAAAGAGACCCAGTACTTC. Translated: CASSQGWAWTSKETQYF.

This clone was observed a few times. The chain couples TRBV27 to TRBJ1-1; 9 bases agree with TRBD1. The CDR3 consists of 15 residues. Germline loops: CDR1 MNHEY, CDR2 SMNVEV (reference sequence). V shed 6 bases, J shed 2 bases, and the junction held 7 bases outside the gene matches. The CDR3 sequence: CASRRGQGQNTEAFF. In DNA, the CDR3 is TGTGCCAGCAGGAGGGGACAGGGTCAAAACACTGAAGCTTTCTTT.